This is a list of T cell receptor beta chains from one sample in a study of cytomegalovirus exposure and HLA in healthy donors. This table comes from immunoSEQ multiplex PCR, and its TCRdb copy is limited to in-frame clones, with some not included. Among about 140,000 clones, about two thirds were seen once, and the ten largest hold 2.1%. Sequencing was carried out using PBMCs. The receptors were gathered from a woman aged 55 to 70 in good health and CMV-seropositive. Each CDR3 is given with its conserved first and last residue. The order of the fields is D gene, clone size, J gene, V gene, CDR3 DNA, CDR3 protein. A D gene is named only where the DNA matches it firmly. Not every row has a clone size; where given, it reads once, few, many or a size class.

D gene: NA; clone size: NA; J gene: TRBJ1-3; V gene: TRBV10-2; CDR3 DNA: TGCGCCAGCAGTGAGGGGAGCCCATATCTTCTCTCTGGAAACACCATATATTTT; CDR3 protein: CASSEGSPYLLSGNTIYF
D gene: TRBD1; clone size: NA; J gene: TRBJ1-2; V gene: TRBV9; CDR3 DNA: TGTGCCAGCAGCGTAGTTTCACAGGGGATTGATGGCTACACCTTC; CDR3 protein: CASSVVSQGIDGYTF
D gene: TRBD2; clone size: NA; J gene: TRBJ2-7; V gene: TRBV10-2; CDR3 DNA: TGCGCCAGCAGGGGGGGGAACGAGCAGTACTTC; CDR3 protein: CASRGGNEQYF
D gene: NA; clone size: few; J gene: TRBJ1-5; V gene: TRBV28; CDR3 DNA: TGTGCCAGCAGTTTGATACAGGATCATCAGCCCCAGCATTTT; CDR3 protein: CASSLIQDHQPQHF
D gene: TRBD1; clone size: NA; J gene: TRBJ2-2; V gene: TRBV27; CDR3 DNA: TGTGCCAGCAGGGGACAGGGAGATACCGGGGAGCTGTTTTTT; CDR3 protein: CASRGQGDTGELFF
D gene: TRBD1; clone size: NA; J gene: TRBJ2-7; V gene: TRBV2; CDR3 DNA: TGTGCCAGCAGTGCGGGACAGATTTCTTACGAGCAGTACTTC; CDR3 protein: CASSAGQISYEQYF
D gene: NA; clone size: NA; J gene: TRBJ1-4; V gene: TRBV7-9; CDR3 DNA: TGTGCCAGCAGCCTCCGAACCGGTGGTGAAAAACTGTTTTTT; CDR3 protein: CASSLRTGGEKLFF
D gene: NA; clone size: NA; J gene: TRBJ1-1; V gene: TRBV27; CDR3 DNA: TGTGCCAGCAGTATGACAGGTCCCTCGGGAACTGAAGCTTTCTTT; CDR3 protein: CASSMTGPSGTEAFF
D gene: NA; clone size: NA; J gene: TRBJ2-7; V gene: TRBV18; CDR3 DNA: TGTGCCAGCTCACGCGACGGGAGTGCCTACGAGCAGTACTTC; CDR3 protein: CASSRDGSAYEQYF
D gene: NA; clone size: NA; J gene: TRBJ1-1; V gene: TRBV19; CDR3 DNA: TGTGCCAGTAGTCCCCGACTGGGTAGTGAAGCTTTCTTT; CDR3 protein: CASSPRLGSEAFF
D gene: NA; clone size: NA; J gene: TRBJ2-1; V gene: TRBV30; CDR3 DNA: TGTGCCTGGGCCCTCGGCGGGACCTACGATGAGCAGTTCTTC; CDR3 protein: CAWALGGTYDEQFF
D gene: NA; clone size: NA; J gene: TRBJ2-1; V gene: TRBV11-2; CDR3 DNA: TGTGCCAGCAGCTTAGAAGGCAGGAACAATGAGCAGTTCTTC; CDR3 protein: CASSLEGRNNEQFF
D gene: NA; clone size: NA; J gene: TRBJ1-1; V gene: TRBV14; CDR3 DNA: TGTGCCAGCAGCCACCAGGGTTTGGGCACTGAAGCTTTCTTT; CDR3 protein: CASSHQGLGTEAFF
D gene: TRBD2; clone size: NA; J gene: TRBJ2-1; V gene: TRBV10-3; CDR3 DNA: TGTGCCATCAGTGAGGGGACTAGCTCCTCTAGCTCCTACAATGAGCAGTTCTTC; CDR3 protein: CAISEGTSSSSSYNEQFF
D gene: TRBD1; clone size: NA; J gene: TRBJ1-2; V gene: TRBV28; CDR3 DNA: TGTGCCAGCAGTTTATGGGGACAGAGCTATGGCTACACCTTC; CDR3 protein: CASSLWGQSYGYTF